This passage covers 16 T cell receptor beta chains from one sample sequenced in a study of T cells in Graves' hyperthyroidism and ophthalmopathy. TCR beta CDR3 sequences were amplified from RNA transcripts. A set of HTBI primers served as the primers for a first-round RT-PCR of the TCR CDR3. TCRdb re-called the multiplex PCR reads with MiXCR, one entry per CDR3 protein. The sample holds around 380,000 distinct CDR3 sequences; roughly 14% are singletons and the top ten take roughly 20%. The specimen was blood. Receptors originate from a man aged 30 to 45 with Graves' hyperthyroidism that later progressed to Graves' ophthalmopathy.

This clonotype was observed many times. This chain links TRBV20-1 with TRBJ1-1, with 8 bases aligning to TRBD1. Germline V CDR1 and CDR2: DFQATT, SNEGSKA (reference sequence). Trimming removed 6 bases from V and 7 bases from J; junction bases left unmatched: 10. The CDR3 sequence is 13 residues long. The CDR3 spells CSAKDRARYEAFF. The DNA of the CDR3 is TGCAGTGCCAAGGACAGGGCCCGTTATGAAGCTTTCTTT.

This clonotype was recorded at least ten times. This chain joins TRBV6-1 and TRBJ2-3; 10 bases line up with TRBD2. This CDR3 has 14 amino acids. Trimming took 5 bases from V and 7 from J; bases not matched to a gene: 6. The V gene's germline CDR1 is MNHNS and CDR2 SASEGT. CDR3 sequence: CASSRSGGAHTQYF. The DNA for the CDR3 is TGTGCCAGCAGTAGGAGCGGGGGGGCCCATACGCAGTATTTT.

This clonotype appeared many times. The genes are TRBV7-2 and TRBJ2-7; maybe TRBD1 (6 bases). CDR3 length: 15 residues. From germline, CDR1 is SGHTA and CDR2 FQGNSA. With 4 bases removed from V and 1 base from J, the gap between germline ends came to 14 bases. DNA for the CDR3: TGTGCCAGCAGCTATCAGACAGGCTTGTCCTACGAGCAGTACTTC. Protein sequence: CASSYQTGLSYEQYF. The variable domain in full, completed from reference TRBV7-2 and TRBJ2-7, reads GAGVSQSPSNKVTEKGKDVELRCDPISGHTALYWYRQSLGQGLEFLIYFQGNSAPDKSGLPSDRFSAERTGGSVSTLTIQRTQQEDSAVYLCASSYQTGLSYEQYFGPGTRLTVT.

This chain connects TRBV19 to TRBJ1-2; no definite D call. The CDR3 contains 14 residues. CDR1 and CDR2 from the germline V gene are LNHDA and SQIVND (reference sequence). V was cut by 3 bases and J by 2 bases, with 10 bases left in between. This CDR3 is CASSISKSNYGYTF. The CDR3 DNA reads TGTGCCAGTAGTATTAGTAAGAGCAACTATGGCTACACCTTC.

This clonotype has ten or more counts. The chain has TRBV7-9 and TRBJ2-7; D perhaps matches TRBD2 (5 bases). Germline assignment: CDR1 SEHNR and CDR2 FQNEAQ (reference sequence). The CDR3 length is 12 residues. Deletions cut 5 bases from V and 6 bases from J, with 11 bases between. Written as DNA, the CDR3 is TGTGCCAGCAGCGCTGGAGGATCCGAGCAGTACTTC. This gives the protein CASSAGGSEQYF. The whole variable domain, filled in from reference TRBV7-9 and TRBJ2-7, reads DTGVSQNPRHKITKRGQNVTFRCDPISEHNRLYWYRQTLGQGPEFLTYFQNEAQLEKSRLLSDRFSAERPKGSFSTLEIQRTEQGDSAMYLCASSAGGSEQYFGPGTRLTVT.

This clonotype was seen more than once but under ten times. This chain connects TRBV5-1 to TRBJ2-1; D possibly corresponds to TRBD1 (5 bases). Germline V gene lookup returns CDR1 SGHRS and CDR2 YFSETQ. V dropped 1 base and J dropped 7 bases, with 9 bases sitting between them. The CDR3 is 13 residues long. Here the CDR3 DNA reads TGCGCCAGCAGCTTGCCCCAGGGAAATGAGCAGTTCTTC. Encoded protein: CASSLPQGNEQFF.

This sequence joins TRBV28 and TRBJ2-2; D unclear. CDR1 is MDHEN and CDR2 is SYDVKM in the germline V gene. V lost 7 bases and J lost 2, with 8 bases in between. This CDR3 has 13 residues. In DNA, the CDR3 is TGTGCCAGCATAAGCGCCAACACCGGGGAGCTGTTTTTT. It translates to CASISANTGELFF.

The chain recombines TRBV4-1 with TRBJ1-1, with 12 bases lining up with TRBD1. V dropped 6 bases and J dropped 5; count of bases not matched to a gene: 7. This CDR3 has 15 amino acids. The germline CDR1 and CDR2 sequences are MGHRA and YSYEKL. CDR3 DNA sequence: TGCGCCAGCAGGTGGGACAGGGGGCGGGAGACTGAAGCTTTCTTT. Translation: CASRWDRGRETEAFF.

This clonotype was picked up many times. The chain employs TRBV30 and TRBJ1-1, with D unclear. This CDR3 has 11 amino acids. V was cut by 5 bases and J by 9 bases, with 13 bases left in between. Per the germline V gene, CDR1 is GTSNPN and CDR2 is SVGIG (reference sequence). CDR3 protein: CAWSLGVKAFF. CDR3 sequence (DNA): TGTGCCTGGTCTCTCGGGGTTAAAGCTTTCTTT.

The chain couples TRBV28 to TRBJ2-4; possibly TRBD1 for D (5 bases). The CDR3 is 14 amino acids. The germline V gene encodes CDR1 MDHEN and CDR2 SYDVKM. V was cut by 6 bases and J by 6 bases, with 15 bases left in between. Written as DNA, the CDR3 is TGTGCCAGCAGCCCCCAGGGTTTCAGAAACATTCAGTACTTC. Its translation is CASSPQGFRNIQYF.

This clonotype has a handful of counts. The rearrangement uses TRBV6-2 or TRBV6-3 and TRBJ1-6; 7 bases map to TRBD1. The CDR3 consists of 14 residues. Germline CDR1 reads MNHEY; CDR2 reads SVGEGT. V trimming: 5 bases; J trimming: 8 bases; junction bases outside the gene matches: 6. The CDR3 sequence: CASSLQGFYSPLHF. CDR3 nucleotides: TGTGCCAGCAGTCTACAGGGGTTTTATTCACCCCTCCACTTT.

This clonotype was detected a few times. The gene calls are TRBV7-3 and TRBJ2-2, with 10 bases identical to TRBD1. V shed 0 bases and J 6 bases; nucleotides not matched to a gene: 7. Germline V gives CDR1 SGHTA, CDR2 FQGTGA. The CDR3 has 17 amino acids. CDR3 residues: CASSLTRDRGEAGELFF. The CDR3 coding sequence is TGTGCCAGCAGCTTAACCCGGGACAGGGGTGAAGCCGGGGAGCTGTTTTTT.

Many counts were recorded for this clonotype. The rearrangement joins TRBV5-1 to TRBJ2-1; the match to TRBD2 covers 9 bases. V trimming: 2 bases; J trimming: 6 bases; junction bases outside the gene matches: 3. Germline V gene sequence: CDR1 SGHRS, CDR2 YFSETQ. CDR3 length equals 14 residues. The CDR3 DNA is TGCGCCAGCAGCTTTCGGCGGGGGGGCAATGAGCAGTTCTTC. Its translation: CASSFRRGGNEQFF.

This clonotype was recorded many times. This chain uses TRBV28 with TRBJ1-1, with D unclear. This CDR3 comprises 15 residues. V lost 2 bases, J lost 0 bases, and 10 bases lay in between. CDR1 is MDHEN, CDR2 SYDVKM, per germline. CDR3 DNA: TGTGCCAGCAGTTTAAGGACTCGACTGAACACTGAAGCTTTCTTT. Its protein product is CASSLRTRLNTEAFF.

This clonotype appeared many times. The chain employs TRBV28 and TRBJ1-3, with a possible D match to TRBD1 (5 bases). This CDR3 comprises 15 residues. The germline V gene has CDR1 MDHEN and CDR2 SYDVKM. V lost 2 bases and J lost 0, with 8 bases in between. The CDR3 protein is CASSLPTVSGNTIYF. The CDR3 DNA follows: TGTGCCAGCAGTTTACCGACAGTCTCTGGAAACACCATATATTTT.

This clonotype was counted many times. One junction end disagrees with the germline gene, perhaps due to a read error. This chain links TRBV6-5 with TRBJ1-1; D is undetermined. The CDR3 contains 12 residues. Germline assignment: CDR1 MNHEY and CDR2 SVGAGI. CDR3 coding DNA: TGTGCCAGCACTTACCCGGGTACTGAAGCTTTCTTT. This encodes CASTYPGTEAFF.